The table lists the clone carrying this TCR beta chain with a few counts. The antigen remains unidentified. Ranging in age from roughly 6 to 95, the donors were healthy Caucasian individuals from Russia. Germline assignment: CDR1 DFQATT and CDR2 SNEGSKA (reference sequence). V was shortened by 2 bases and J by 4 bases, with 9 bases between the two germline ends. The CDR3 sequence is 13 residues long. This sample was included in a study of blood T cells in healthy people across ages. Study-wide points: Unsorted PBMC material precluded a definitive naive versus antigen-experienced comparison. Per million T cells, TCR beta diversity dropped roughly linearly as age increased.

For the second PCR, which ran for about 6 to 11 cycles, a sample-barcoded 5' primer and a J-beta primer mix were used. TCRdb reanalysed the 5' RACE reads using MiXCR and keeps one entry per CDR3 protein. The profile shows about 500,000 distinct CDR3 sequences, less than 25% of them singletons. These sequences were also reported in another study, on T cells of mothers and their children. That work states: Each child contributed approximately 3.3 million TCR beta CDR3 reads, while each mother contributed over 8.5 million.

Input material: blood. The TCR sequence derives from a boy between 10 and 17 years old in good health. V gene TRBV20-1 combines with J gene TRBJ1-3, with D possibly matching TRBD1 (5 bases). CDR3 region: CSARQGGGNTIYF. The DNA of the CDR3 is TGCAGTGCTAGACAGGGCGGAGGAAACACCATATATTTT.